A single TCR beta chain is shown here with its context. Its antigen is not identified. Patients all relapsed after autologous stem cell transplantation, and there was variation in brentuximab vedotin exposure. Complete response, partial response or progressive disease made up the best responses. This entry comes from a study of PD-1 blockade in classical Hodgkin lymphoma. Study-wide findings and caveats: A significant rise in TCR diversity by C4D1 was seen for CD4+ but not CD8+ cells.

Sequencing was performed with immunoSEQ multiplex PCR; in TCRdb, only in-frame clones are kept and a portion is missing. Of some 100,000 clones listed, around nine tenths were seen once; the top ten hold less than 3%. Germline V gene lookup returns CDR1 SGHRS and CDR2 YFSETQ. The CDR3 sequence is 14 residues long. The ends lost 6 bases at V and 2 bases at J; junction bases unmatched: 5. The TCR originated in a human donor with classical Hodgkin lymphoma. The chain carries TRBV5-1 and TRBJ2-3; TRBD2 matches at 8 bases. Here the sequenced sample was peripheral blood mononuclear cells (PBMCs), taken at baseline. CDR3 region: CASKREFNTDTQYF. The CDR3 DNA reads TGCGCCAGCAAGCGGGAGTTTAACACAGATACGCAGTATTTT.